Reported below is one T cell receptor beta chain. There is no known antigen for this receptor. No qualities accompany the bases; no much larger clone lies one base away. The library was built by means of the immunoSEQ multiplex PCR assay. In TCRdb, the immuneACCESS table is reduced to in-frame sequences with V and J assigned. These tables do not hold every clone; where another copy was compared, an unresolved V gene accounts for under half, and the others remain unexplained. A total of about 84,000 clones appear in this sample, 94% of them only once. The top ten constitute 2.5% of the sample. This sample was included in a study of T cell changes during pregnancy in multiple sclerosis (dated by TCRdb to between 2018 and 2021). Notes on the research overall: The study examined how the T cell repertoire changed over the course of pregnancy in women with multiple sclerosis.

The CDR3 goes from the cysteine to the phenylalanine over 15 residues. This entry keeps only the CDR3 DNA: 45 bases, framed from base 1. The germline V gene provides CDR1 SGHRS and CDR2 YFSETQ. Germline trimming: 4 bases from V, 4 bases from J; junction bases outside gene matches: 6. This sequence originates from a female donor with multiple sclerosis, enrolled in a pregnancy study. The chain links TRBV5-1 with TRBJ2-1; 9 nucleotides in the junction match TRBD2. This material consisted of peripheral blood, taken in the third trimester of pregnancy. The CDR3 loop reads CASSAGTSRYNEQFF. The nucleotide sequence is TGCGCCAGCAGCGCGGGGACTAGCAGATACAATGAGCAGTTCTTC.